This T cell receptor beta chain was found in a study of post-analysis software for immune sequencing data. For the study at large: The courses of disease that were included comprised relapsing-remitting, secondary progressive and progressive-relapsing multiple sclerosis. General study points: Compared against controls, patients with multiple sclerosis displayed significantly lower normalized Chao1 diversity. The F measure placed samples prepared in the same batch into strongly shared clusters. Controls showed lower frequencies than patients for five or six TRBV segments, and TRBV5-6, TRBV5-1 and TRBV20-1 were among these.

As regards this clonotype: Its antigen is currently unknown. The germline gene is not matched at one end of the junction; a read error may be the cause.

Unique molecular identifiers were present in the TCR beta cDNA libraries. T cells, about 0.85 to 11 million of them, yielded a few hundred thousand cDNA molecules. Via MiXCR, TCRdb re-called the PCR reads, giving one row per CDR3 protein. The sample includes hundreds of thousands of distinct CDR3 sequences, 44% of them seen just once. Germline values: CDR1 SGHAT, CDR2 FQNNGV. This CDR3 has 12 residues. The V and J genes are TRBV11-2 and TRBJ2-7, with D possibly being TRBD1 or TRBD2 (5 bases each). Source material: blood. This TCR was recovered from a girl aged 10 to 17 with multiple sclerosis. The DNA for the CDR3 is TGTGCCAGCAGCCTAGAAGAGGGGCTGCAGTACTTC. It is translated as CASSLEEGLQYF. Full variable domain (missing parts from reference TRBV11-2 and TRBJ2-7): EAGVAQSPRYKIIEKRQSVAFWCNPISGHATLYWYQQILGQGPKLLIQFQNNGVVDDSQLPKDRFSAERLKGVDSTLKIQPAKLEDSAVYLCASSLEEGLQYFGPGTRLTVT.